The TCR beta chain described here comes from a study of cytomegalovirus exposure and HLA in healthy donors. Study information: Clustering assigned 81% of the roughly 400 genotyped donors to the Caucasian-associated ancestry cluster. Study results and caveats: Some V segments (TRBV6-2 and TRBV6-3 among them) were excluded as indistinguishable.

The PCR used 60 Vbeta and 13 Jbeta primers. The data were produced by immunoSEQ multiplex PCR, yet TCRdb's version contains in-frame clones alone and is incomplete. The sample lists around 180,000 clones, about 88% occurring once. Concerning this clone itself: Its specificity is unknown.

Trimming left V 4 bases short and J 4 bases short, with 8 bases between. This CDR3 has 13 residues. Germline assignment: CDR1 MNHEY and CDR2 SMNVEV (reference sequence). The receptor was derived from a girl under three years old in good health and CMV-seronegative. This chain joins TRBV27 and TRBJ2-4; D is perhaps TRBD2 (6 bases). The sample comprised PBMCs. The CDR3 loop is CASSSGTKNIQYF. The CDR3 region has the DNA TGTGCCAGCAGTTCGGGGACTAAAAACATTCAGTACTTC.